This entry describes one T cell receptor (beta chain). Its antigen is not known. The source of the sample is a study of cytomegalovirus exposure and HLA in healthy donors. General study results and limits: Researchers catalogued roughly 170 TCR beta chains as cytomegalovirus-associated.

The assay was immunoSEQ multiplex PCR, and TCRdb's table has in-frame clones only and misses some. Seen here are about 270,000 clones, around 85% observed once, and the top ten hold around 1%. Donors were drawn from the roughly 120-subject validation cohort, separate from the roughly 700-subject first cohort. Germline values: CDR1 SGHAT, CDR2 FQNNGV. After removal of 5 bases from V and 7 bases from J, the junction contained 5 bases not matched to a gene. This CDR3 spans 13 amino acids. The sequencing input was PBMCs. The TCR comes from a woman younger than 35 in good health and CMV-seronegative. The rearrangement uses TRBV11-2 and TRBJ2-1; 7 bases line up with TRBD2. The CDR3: CASSPRRENEQFF. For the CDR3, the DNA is TGTGCCAGCAGCCCACGGCGGGAGAATGAGCAGTTCTTC.